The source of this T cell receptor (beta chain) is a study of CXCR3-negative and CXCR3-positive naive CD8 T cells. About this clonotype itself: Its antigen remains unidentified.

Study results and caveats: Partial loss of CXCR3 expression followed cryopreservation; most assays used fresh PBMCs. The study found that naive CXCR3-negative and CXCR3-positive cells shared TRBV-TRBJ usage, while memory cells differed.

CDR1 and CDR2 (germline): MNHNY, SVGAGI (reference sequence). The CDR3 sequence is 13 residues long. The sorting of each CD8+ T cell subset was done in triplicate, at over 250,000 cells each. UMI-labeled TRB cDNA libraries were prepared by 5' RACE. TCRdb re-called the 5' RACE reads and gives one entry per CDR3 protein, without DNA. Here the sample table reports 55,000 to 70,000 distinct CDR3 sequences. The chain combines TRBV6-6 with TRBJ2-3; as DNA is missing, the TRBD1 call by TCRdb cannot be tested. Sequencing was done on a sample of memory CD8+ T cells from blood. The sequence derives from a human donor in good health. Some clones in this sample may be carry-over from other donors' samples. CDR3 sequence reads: CASSTRGPDTQYF.